The sequence of this T cell receptor (beta chain) was determined in a study of T-cell reconstitution after alpha-beta-depleted transplantation in children. Study-wide results and caveats: In patients about two months after transplant, alpha-beta T cells reportedly arose from several hundred expanded graft clones. At one year after transplant, newly produced T cells mostly accounted for T-cell counts and diversity.

Using unique molecular identifiers, the investigators prepared the TCRbeta library. TCRdb reprocessed the PCR reads with MiXCR, giving one entry per CDR3 protein. Among 780,000 or so distinct CDR3 sequences, roughly 15% were seen once, and the ten largest hold under 6%. This CDR3 has 15 residues. Germline CDR1 is LNHNV and CDR2 is YYDKDF (reference sequence). V was shortened by 2 bases and J by 3 bases, with 13 bases between the two germline ends. This clonotype showed up just a few times. Its antigen is undetermined. The V call is TRBV15, the J call TRBJ1-1; D perhaps matches TRBD1 (6 bases). The sequencing used PBMCs, mostly from graft donor cells, collected 360 days after TCRalphabeta/CD19-depleted stem cell transplant. The receptor was isolated from a male patient under 18 who had a stem cell transplant for acute lymphoblastic leukemia, so the T cells may come from the graft donor. CDR3 nucleotides: TGTGCCACCAGCAGAACAAGGGGGAGCTACACTGAAGCTTTCTTT. Protein: CATSRTRGSYTEAFF.